This entry is about one TCR beta chain. The target antigen is unknown. This CDR3 contains 13 residues. CDR1 MDHEN and CDR2 SYDVKM come from the germline V gene. Between the trimmed V and J ends, which lost 6 bases and 0 bases, there was a span of 9 bases. Clones were sequenced by immunoSEQ multiplex PCR, and TCRdb holds only the in-frame ones, with some missing. The top ten clones hold roughly a fifth of a sample with about 22,000 clones, 81% of them seen once. No patient escaped relapse after autologous stem cell transplantation, and brentuximab vedotin exposure varied. The sample originates from a study of PD-1 blockade in classical Hodgkin lymphoma. Study results and caveats: Before treatment, TCR diversity in newly diagnosed patients was reportedly lower than in healthy donors.

The sample here was peripheral blood mononuclear cells (PBMCs), taken before the second cycle of nivolumab. This receptor was taken from a human donor with classical Hodgkin lymphoma. The chain uses TRBV28 and TRBJ2-7; no definite D call. The CDR3 DNA follows: TGTGCCAGCAGGGGTGACACCTCCTACGAGCAGTACTTC. Residues: CASRGDTSYEQYF.